One T cell receptor beta chain is described in this entry. Germline trimming cut 6 bases from V and 6 bases from J; bases unmatched to any gene: 6. The length of the CDR3 is 13 residues. The data belong to a study of blood T cell repertoires in COVID-19. Study details: Some COVID-19 samples were acute and others convalescent; all came from the United States, Italy and Spain. In each case, the material was cDNA or gDNA derived from T cells, B-cell-depleted T cells, or PBMCs.

Original processing notes: Counts of nucleated cells, estimated from reference gene primer amplification, were obtained. The table came from immunoSEQ multiplex PCR; TCRdb's copy has only in-frame clones and leaves some out. That table furnishes V, J and clone size, whereas the DNA furnished D and trimming. The sample carries roughly 190,000 clones, 75% to 90% recorded once. V and J are TRBV12-3 or TRBV12-4 and TRBJ2-5, with TRBD1 matching 8 bases. The sequence was obtained from a woman aged 55-69 years with acute or convalescent COVID-19. The sample was peripheral blood. Written as DNA, the CDR3 is TGTGCCAGCAGCTCCGACAGGGGTCAGACCCAGTACTTC. It yields the protein CASSSDRGQTQYF.